The sequence of this T cell receptor beta chain was determined in a study of OX40 agonist ivuxolimab in advanced cancers. Background on the study: Ivuxolimab is an agonistic anti-OX40 (CD134) antibody, and patients were treated with it. Notes on the study in general: Both blood CD4+ and CD8+ T cells showed clonal growth by week 6 at 0.1 to 3.0 mg/kg.

V lost 5 bases, J lost 4 bases, and 14 bases lay in between. The germline gives CDR1 MGHDK, CDR2 SYGVNS. The CDR3 spans 14 residues. Blood samples were obtained at baseline, cycle 4 day 1, and cycle 7 day 1. Repertoires were generated with immunoSEQ multiplex PCR, while TCRdb's copy carries only in-frame clones and drops some. The sample lists about 36,000 clones, 74% seen once, with less than 20% in the top ten. As for this clone: Its antigen is undetermined.

Sequenced here: CD4+ or CD8+ T cells sorted from blood, sampled in a trial of the OX40 agonist ivuxolimab. This clonotype was obtained from an adult with an advanced solid tumor such as melanoma, head and neck, liver or kidney cancer. The chain combines TRBV25-1 with TRBJ2-5; possibly TRBD2 for D (5 bases). CDR3 bases: TGTGCCAGCAGTACCCGTGGAGGCGGAGAGACCCAGTACTTC. Amino acid sequence: CASSTRGGGETQYF.